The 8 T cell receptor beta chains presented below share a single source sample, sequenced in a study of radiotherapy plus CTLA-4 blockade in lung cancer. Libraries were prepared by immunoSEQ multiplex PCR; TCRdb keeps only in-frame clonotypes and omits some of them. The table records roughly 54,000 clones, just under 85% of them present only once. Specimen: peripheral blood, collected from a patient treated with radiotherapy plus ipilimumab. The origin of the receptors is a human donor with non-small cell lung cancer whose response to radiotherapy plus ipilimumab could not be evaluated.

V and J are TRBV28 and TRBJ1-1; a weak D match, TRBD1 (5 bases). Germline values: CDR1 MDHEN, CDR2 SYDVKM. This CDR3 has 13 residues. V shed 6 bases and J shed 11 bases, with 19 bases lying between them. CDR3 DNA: TGTGCCAGCAGCATCCTCGGGGGGTTGGGGGCTTTCTTT. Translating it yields CASSILGGLGAFF. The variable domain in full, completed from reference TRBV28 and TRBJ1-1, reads DVKVTQSSRYLVKRTGEKVFLECVQDMDHENMFWYRQDPGLGLRLIYFSYDVKMKEKGDIPEGYSVSREKKERFSLILESASTNQTSMYLCASSILGGLGAFFGQGTRLTVV.

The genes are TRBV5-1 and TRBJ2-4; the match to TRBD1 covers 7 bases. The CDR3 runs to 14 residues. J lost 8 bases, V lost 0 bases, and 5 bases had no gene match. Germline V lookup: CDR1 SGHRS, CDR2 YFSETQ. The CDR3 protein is CASSLAGQEDIQYF. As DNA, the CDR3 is TGCGCCAGCAGCTTGGCCGGACAGGAGGACATTCAGTACTTC. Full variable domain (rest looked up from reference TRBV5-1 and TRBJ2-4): KAGVTQTPRYLIKTRGQQVTLSCSPISGHRSVSWYQQTPGQGLQFLFEYFSETQRNKGNFPGRFSGRQFSNSRSEMNVSTLELGDSALYLCASSLAGQEDIQYFGAGTRLSVL.

CDR3 sequence: CASSQGPGSNTGELFF. For the CDR3, the DNA is TGCGCCAGCAGCCAAGGTCCGGGATCGAACACCGGGGAGCTGTTTTTT. The V and J genes are TRBV4-1 and TRBJ2-2, with D maybe TRBD2 (5 bases). CDR1 and CDR2 from the germline V gene are MGHRA and YSYEKL. V was clipped by 1 base and J by 0 bases, with 9 bases between them. This CDR3 comprises 16 residues.

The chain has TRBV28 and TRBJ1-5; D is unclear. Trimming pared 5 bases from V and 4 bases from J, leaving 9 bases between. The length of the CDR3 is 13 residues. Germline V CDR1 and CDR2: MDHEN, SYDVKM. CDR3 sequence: CASSLRSNQPQHF. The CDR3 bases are TGTGCCAGCAGTCTCAGGTCGAATCAGCCCCAGCATTTT.

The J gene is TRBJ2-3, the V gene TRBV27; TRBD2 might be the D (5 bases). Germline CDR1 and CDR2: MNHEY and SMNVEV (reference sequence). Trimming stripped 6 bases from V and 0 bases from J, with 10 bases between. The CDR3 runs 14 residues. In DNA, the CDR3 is TGTGCCAGCAGCATCGGACTGAGCACAGATACGCAGTATTTT. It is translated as CASSIGLSTDTQYF.

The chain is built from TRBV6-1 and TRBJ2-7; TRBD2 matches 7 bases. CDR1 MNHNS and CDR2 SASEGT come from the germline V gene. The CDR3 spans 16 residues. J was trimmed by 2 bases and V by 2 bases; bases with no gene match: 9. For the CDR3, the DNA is TGTGCCAGCAGTGAACGGGCTGGGGGGGGGACCTACGAGCAGTACTTC. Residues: CASSERAGGGTYEQYF.

CDR3: CASREDATEAFF. In nucleotides, the CDR3 is TGTGCCAGCAGGGAGGACGCCACTGAAGCTTTCTTT. The chain couples TRBV5-4 to TRBJ1-1; no definite D call. The germline gives CDR1 SGHNT, CDR2 YYREEE (reference sequence). The CDR3 is made up of 12 amino acids. V was shortened by 5 bases and J by 4 bases, with 9 bases between the two germline ends.

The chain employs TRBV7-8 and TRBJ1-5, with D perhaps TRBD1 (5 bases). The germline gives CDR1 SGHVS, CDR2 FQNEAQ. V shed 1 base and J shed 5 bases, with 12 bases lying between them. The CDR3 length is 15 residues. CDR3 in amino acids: CASSLDRLLYQPQHF. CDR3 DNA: TGTGCCAGCAGCTTAGACAGGTTACTCTATCAGCCCCAGCATTTT.